A single sample is the source of the 6 T cell receptor beta chains below, sequenced in a study. In TCRdb, the 5' RACE reads were re-called with MiXCR into one record per CDR3 protein. The sample holds roughly 54,000 distinct CDR3 sequences, over 15% seen once. Sequencing used naive CD4+ T cells sorted from blood. Subset specified: naive CD4+ T cells, CD4+CD45RA+CD25-. These receptors all come from a female donor with breast cancer.

This clonotype is a singleton in its sample. This chain uses TRBV15 with TRBJ1-5; no clear D. CDR1 LNHNV and CDR2 YYDKDF come from the germline V gene (reference sequence). The CDR3 length is 13 residues. V shed 8 bases and J shed 6 bases, with 14 bases lying between them. This chain's CDR3 is CATAAGSSQPQHF. The CDR3 DNA reads as TGTGCCACCGCCGCGGGATCCAGTCAGCCCCAGCATTTT.

The chain has TRBV24-1 and TRBJ2-3; D not certain. This CDR3 has 14 amino acids. Trimming stripped 3 bases from V and 2 bases from J, with 8 bases between. The V gene's germline CDR1 is KGHDR and CDR2 SFDVKD. The CDR3 nucleotides are TGTGCCACCAGTGATAGGTCCTACACAGATACGCAGTATTTT. Its translation is CATSDRSYTDTQYF.

V gene TRBV7-8 combines with J gene TRBJ1-5; TRBD1 is a possible D gene (5 bases). This CDR3 is built from 15 residues. The V and J ends lost 2 bases and 1 base respectively, with 9 bases between them. Germline-derived CDR1 and CDR2 are SGHVS and FQNEAQ. CDR3: CASSLSRGSNQPQHF. As DNA, the CDR3 is TGTGCCAGCAGCTTATCGAGGGGAAGCAATCAGCCCCAGCATTTT. Variable domain in full (rest from reference TRBV7-8 and TRBJ1-5): GAGVSQSPRYKVAKRGQDVALRCDPISGHVSLFWYQQALGQGPEFLTYFQNEAQLDKSGLPSDRFFAERPEGSVSTLKIQRTQQEDSAVYLCASSLSRGSNQPQHFGDGTRLSIL.

This chain uses TRBV28 with TRBJ1-6; D is ambiguous. The CDR3 is 12 amino acids. The germline V gene has CDR1 MDHEN and CDR2 SYDVKM. The V and J ends lost 5 bases and 11 bases respectively, with 10 bases between them. CDR3 DNA: TGTGCCAGCAGTGCCGGTGGTCCACCCCTCCACTTT. It yields the protein CASSAGGPPLHF.

This rearrangement joins TRBV19 to TRBJ1-6; D perhaps matches TRBD1 (6 bases). The CDR3 has 18 residues. Trimming cost V 1 base and J 7 bases, with 20 bases left between them. Per germline, CDR1 LNHDA and CDR2 SQIVND (reference sequence). The DNA of the CDR3 is TGTGCCAGTAGTATAGGACTTAAGGCAGGGGCAGGAAATTCACCCCTCCACTTT. Amino acid sequence: CASSIGLKAGAGNSPLHF.

This clonotype was observed a handful of times. The chain employs TRBV11-1 and TRBJ2-4; D unresolved. The germline V gene has CDR1 SGHAT and CDR2 FQDESV (reference sequence). The CDR3 runs to 16 residues. With 5 bases removed from V and 3 bases from J, the gap between germline ends came to 17 bases. CDR3 sequence (DNA): TGTGCCAGCAGCCACCCCTCGAAGTCGGGCAAAAACATTCAGTACTTC. This codes for CASSHPSKSGKNIQYF.